Below are 9 T cell receptor beta chains sequenced from a single sample in a study of cytomegalovirus exposure and HLA in healthy donors. The PCR made use of 60 Vbeta and 13 Jbeta primers. Measured with immunoSEQ multiplex PCR; TCRdb has only the in-frame clones, and not every one. This sample has 110,000 to 150,000 clones, with 65% to 85% found just once. Sequencing was performed on PBMCs. The receptor source for this set is a male donor in good health and CMV-seronegative.

The chain carries TRBV27 and TRBJ2-2; no definite D call. Germline loops: CDR1 MNHEY, CDR2 SMNVEV (reference sequence). V was clipped by 5 bases and J by 6 bases, with 7 bases between them. There are 12 residues in the CDR3. CDR3 amino acids: CASSTGAGELFF. The DNA of the CDR3 is TGTGCCAGCAGTACGGGTGCCGGGGAGCTGTTTTTT.

CDR3 region: CASSRDRGLSSGNTIYF. The CDR3 DNA is TGCGCCAGCAGCCGGGACAGGGGGCTAAGCTCTGGAAACACCATATATTTT. V usage is TRBV5-1 and J usage is TRBJ1-3; TRBD1 agrees at 12 bases. CDR1 and CDR2 from the germline V gene are SGHRS and YFSETQ. With V trimmed by 4 bases and J by 0 bases, 5 bases remained unmatched. This CDR3 spans 17 amino acids.

This chain uses TRBV6-5 with TRBJ2-5; possible D gene TRBD1, 5 bases. Trimming took off 6 bases at V and 5 bases at J, with 13 bases between the two ends. Germline V gene sequence: CDR1 MNHEY, CDR2 SVGAGI. This CDR3 contains 13 residues. The CDR3 here is CASSQQGEETQYF. CDR3 bases: TGTGCCAGCAGCCAGCAGGGTGAGGAGACCCAGTACTTC.

The chain combines TRBV7-9 with TRBJ2-1; 13 bases map to TRBD2. V gave up 2 bases and J gave up 5 bases; unmatched junction bases: 3. Germline loops: CDR1 SEHNR, CDR2 FQNEAQ (reference sequence). This CDR3 is 16 amino acids long. This CDR3 reads CASSLLGLAGDNEQFF. The CDR3 nucleotides read TGTGCCAGCAGCTTATTAGGACTAGCGGGAGACAATGAGCAGTTCTTC.

This rearrangement joins TRBV6-1 to TRBJ2-1, with TRBD2 matching 11 bases. The V gene's germline CDR1 is MNHNS and CDR2 SASEGT. This CDR3 has 15 amino acids. V lost 5 bases and J lost 3; bases outside the gene matches: 3. The CDR3 DNA reads as TGTGCCAGCAGTCCGGGACTAGCGGACTACAATGAGCAGTTCTTC. As protein: CASSPGLADYNEQFF.

The chain carries TRBV28 and TRBJ1-2, with a tentative D call TRBD1 (5 bases). Germline V lookup: CDR1 MDHEN, CDR2 SYDVKM. Trimming took 5 bases from V and 4 from J, leaving 20 bases between them. The CDR3 covers 16 residues. The CDR3 here is CASSTSSGGTGYGYTF. The DNA for the CDR3 is TGTGCCAGCAGTACCTCCTCGGGGGGGACGGGCTATGGCTACACCTTC.

The V gene is TRBV7-8, the J gene TRBJ2-5, with 10 bases that match TRBD1. TRBJ2-7 matches the DNA end more closely, so the J call is doubtful. The CDR3 spans 15 residues. Germline CDR1 reads SGHVS; CDR2 reads FQNEAQ. The CDR3 bases are TGTGCCAGCAGCCAAACCCGGGACAGGGGCTCCGAGCAGTACTTC. Protein sequence: CASSQTRDRGSEQYF.

The chain combines TRBV27 with TRBJ2-2; TRBD2 aligns across 13 bases. The CDR3 is 16 residues long. The germline gives CDR1 MNHEY, CDR2 SMNVEV (reference sequence). Trimming removed 4 bases from V and 4 bases from J; junction bases left unmatched: 3. The CDR3 protein is CASSWTSGSITGELFF. DNA of the CDR3: TGTGCCAGCAGTTGGACTAGCGGGAGTATCACCGGGGAGCTGTTTTTT.

The chain carries TRBV27 and TRBJ2-1; TRBD2 agrees at 9 bases. There are 16 residues in the CDR3. Germline CDR1 is MNHEY and CDR2 is SMNVEV (reference sequence). With V trimmed by 6 bases and J by 7 bases, 13 bases remained unmatched. CDR3 nucleotide sequence: TGTGCCAGCAGCCCCCGCCGGGCTAGCGGGAATAATGAGCAGTTCTTC. It encodes CASSPRRASGNNEQFF.